This passage covers 25 T cell receptor beta chains from one sample sequenced in a study of CD8+ T cells in alopecia areata. RNA extraction was followed by reverse transcription into cDNA, which acted as the sequencing template. The protocol was immunoSEQ multiplex PCR, while the TCRdb copy is restricted to in-frame clones and leaves out a portion. The sample holds roughly 120,000 clones, roughly two fifths seen once. Sequences were obtained from CD4+ T cells sorted from blood. The receptors come from a human donor with alopecia areata.

The chain links TRBV29-1 to TRBJ1-5; no definite D call. V shed 4 bases and J shed 3 bases, with 7 bases lying between them. Germline lookup yields CDR1 SQVTM and CDR2 ANQGSEA. This CDR3 has 12 residues. The CDR3: CSVGNANQPQHF. Written as DNA, the CDR3 is TGCAGCGTTGGTAATGCCAATCAGCCCCAGCATTTT. The variable domain in full, with the rest retrieved from reference TRBV29-1 and TRBJ1-5, is SAVISQKPSRDICQRGTSLTIQCQVDSQVTMMFWYRQQPGQSLTLIATANQGSEATYESGFVIDKFPISRPNLTFSTLTVSNMSPEDSSIYLCSVGNANQPQHFGDGTRLSIL.

The rearrangement uses TRBV5-6 and TRBJ2-1; TRBD2 matches 7 bases. This CDR3 has 15 residues. Germline loops: CDR1 SGHDT, CDR2 YYEEEE. The trim removed 2 bases at V and 2 bases at J, leaving 4 bases unmatched. CDR3 loop: CASSFPSGPYNEQFF. CDR3 bases: TGTGCCAGCAGCTTTCCTAGCGGACCCTACAATGAGCAGTTCTTC.

This chain joins TRBV30 and TRBJ2-7; possible D gene TRBD2, 6 bases. The CDR3 covers 14 residues. Deletions cut 7 bases from V and 4 bases from J, with 20 bases between. Germline-derived CDR1 and CDR2 are GTSNPN and SVGIG (reference sequence). The CDR3 coding sequence is TGTGCCTCTTCCACCCGGACTAACCTTTACGAGCAGTACTTC. Translation gives CASSTRTNLYEQYF. The whole variable domain, filled in from reference TRBV30 and TRBJ2-7, reads SQTIHQWPATLVQPVGSPLSLECTVEGTSNPNLYWYRQAAGRGLQLLFYSVGIGQISSEVPQNLSASRPQDRQFILSSKKLLLSDSGFYLCASSTRTNLYEQYFGPGTRLTVT.

The rearrangement uses TRBV4-1 and TRBJ2-1; a possible D gene is TRBD2 (5 bases). There are 16 residues in the CDR3. Germline CDR1 is MGHRA and CDR2 is YSYEKL. V shed 1 base and J shed 4 bases, with 14 bases lying between them. The CDR3 bases are TGCGCCAGCAGCCAAGGGGTGGTGCGGAGGTACAATGAGCAGTTCTTC. This encodes CASSQGVVRRYNEQFF.

The chain recombines TRBV29-1 with TRBJ1-2, with 8 bases identical to TRBD1. This CDR3 has 17 residues. Germline V CDR1 and CDR2: SQVTM, ANQGSEA. The CDR3 coding sequence is TGCATCATGCCCCCCGGACAGGGTATCTATGCTCCTAATGGCTACACCTTC. Translated: CIMPPGQGIYAPNGYTF.

In this sample, this clone turned up a few times. The chain is built from TRBV28 and TRBJ2-7, with D possibly being TRBD2 (6 bases). The CDR3 covers 14 residues. The germline gives CDR1 MDHEN, CDR2 SYDVKM. Trimming pared 5 bases from V and 3 bases from J, leaving 14 bases between. CDR3 DNA sequence: TGTGCCAGCAGTGATCTTGCGGGGCTCTACGAGCAGTACTTC. Encoded protein: CASSDLAGLYEQYF.

V is TRBV28 and J is TRBJ1-1; TRBD1 is a possible D gene (5 bases). CDR3 length: 15 amino acids. CDR1 is MDHEN and CDR2 is SYDVKM in the germline V gene. Trimming cost V 3 bases and J 5 bases, with 16 bases left between them. The CDR3 here is CASSFGGRGETEAFF. DNA for the CDR3: TGTGCCAGCAGTTTCGGCGGGAGAGGGGAGACTGAAGCTTTCTTT.

This sequence joins TRBV28 and TRBJ1-5, with no clear D. CDR3 length equals 12 residues. The V end was cut by 2 bases, the J end by 2 bases, with 1 base between. The germline V gene encodes CDR1 MDHEN and CDR2 SYDVKM. The CDR3 sequence is CASSLRNQPQHF. For the CDR3, the DNA is TGTGCCAGCAGTTTACGCAATCAGCCCCAGCATTTT.

This chain connects TRBV11-2 to TRBJ2-2; D might be TRBD2 (7 bases). Trimming pared 5 bases from V and 5 bases from J, leaving 15 bases between. The CDR3 totals 15 residues. Per germline, CDR1 SGHAT and CDR2 FQNNGV. CDR3 nucleotide sequence: TGTGCCAGCAGCCCGGGGGGCCAGAGGACCGGGGAGCTGTTTTTT. Amino acids: CASSPGGQRTGELFF.

J is TRBJ2-3 and V is TRBV30; maybe TRBD2 (6 bases). Trimming took 7 bases from V and 3 from J, leaving 20 bases between them. This CDR3 spans 15 amino acids. Germline CDR1 GTSNPN, CDR2 SVGIG (reference sequence). Here the CDR3 DNA reads TGTGCCTCGAACCGACCCCGGGGGAGGACAGATACGCAGTATTTT. It encodes CASNRPRGRTDTQYF.

This clone was detected only a few times. Other DNA variants within this sample encode the same CDR3. The chain links TRBV29-1 to TRBJ1-4, with 10 positions matching TRBD1. From germline, CDR1 is SQVTM and CDR2 ANQGSEA. V shed 4 bases and J 7 bases; nucleotides not matched to a gene: 3. CDR3 length: 13 amino acids. The DNA of the CDR3 is TGCAGCGTTGCGGGACAGGGGCGTGAAAAACTGTTTTTT. Its protein product is CSVAGQGREKLFF.

The J gene is TRBJ2-3, the V gene TRBV9; D remains unclear. CDR3 length equals 17 residues. V lost 2 bases to trimming and J lost 4 bases, with 20 bases between them. Looked up from germline, CDR1 is SGDLS and CDR2 is YYNGEE. The CDR3 bases are TGTGCCAGCAGCGTCGGAACGACGGTCGGGTTCGCAGATACGCAGTATTTT. Protein: CASSVGTTVGFADTQYF.

This clone has ten or more counts. V usage is TRBV19 and J usage is TRBJ1-5; D gene unclear. V dropped 7 bases and J dropped 4 bases, with 17 bases sitting between them. This CDR3 region has 15 residues. Germline lookup yields CDR1 LNHDA and CDR2 SQIVND (reference sequence). In DNA, the CDR3 is TGTGCCAGTAACAGATCCGGGCAGTTTAATCAGCCCCAGCATTTT. Amino acids: CASNRSGQFNQPQHF.

Only a few counts were recorded for this clone. The chain links TRBV5-1 to TRBJ2-5; D unclear. This CDR3 has 15 residues. V lost 0 bases to trimming and J lost 0 bases, with 9 bases between them. CDR1 and CDR2 from the germline V gene are SGHRS and YFSETQ. The chain's CDR3 is CASSLDRPNQETQYF. CDR3 bases: TGCGCCAGCAGCTTGGATCGGCCGAACCAAGAGACCCAGTACTTC. Drawing the rest from reference TRBV5-1 and TRBJ2-5, the complete variable domain is KAGVTQTPRYLIKTRGQQVTLSCSPISGHRSVSWYQQTPGQGLQFLFEYFSETQRNKGNFPGRFSGRQFSNSRSEMNVSTLELGDSALYLCASSLDRPNQETQYFGPGTRLLVL.

The CDR3 is CASSQVQGMGPDTQYF. Here the CDR3 DNA reads TGTGCCAGCAGCCAGGTACAGGGTATGGGGCCAGATACGCAGTATTTT. The rearrangement joins TRBV4-2 to TRBJ2-3, with D perhaps matching TRBD1 (6 bases). CDR3 length equals 16 residues. The germline V and J ends were trimmed by 3 bases and 4 bases, with 17 bases remaining between them. Germline V CDR1 and CDR2: LGHNA, YNFKEQ.

In this sample, this clone turned up a few times. Other DNA sequences from this sample encode an identical CDR3 as well. The J gene is TRBJ1-3, the V gene TRBV28; 8 bases align to TRBD1. After removal of 5 bases from V and 2 bases from J, the junction contained 5 bases not matched to a gene. CDR1 is MDHEN, CDR2 SYDVKM, per germline. There are 15 residues in the CDR3. The CDR3 sequence is CASSTLQGAGNTIYF. CDR3 bases: TGTGCCAGCAGTACCCTACAGGGGGCTGGAAACACCATATATTTT.

The table lists this clone with a few counts. Other DNA sequences in the same sample also yield this CDR3. The chain has TRBV29-1 and TRBJ1-1; D gene unclear. Trimming removed 6 bases from V and 0 bases from J, with 8 bases in between. The CDR3 contains 12 residues. Germline V lookup: CDR1 SQVTM, CDR2 ANQGSEA. CDR3 protein: CSVRTVNTEAFF. The CDR3, as DNA: TGCAGCGTGAGGACGGTGAACACTGAAGCTTTCTTT.

This clone turned up a few times. The chain has TRBV7-2 and TRBJ2-6; D unclear. Per the germline V gene, CDR1 is SGHTA and CDR2 is FQGNSA. The length of the CDR3 is 14 residues. Trimming took 4 bases from V and 0 from J, leaving 4 bases between them. CDR3 coding DNA: TGTGCCAGCAGCTCAAACTCTGGGGCCAACGTCCTGACTTTC. Protein: CASSSNSGANVLTF. The full variable domain, rest sourced from reference TRBV7-2 and TRBJ2-6, is GAGVSQSPSNKVTEKGKDVELRCDPISGHTALYWYRQSLGQGLEFLIYFQGNSAPDKSGLPSDRFSAERTGGSVSTLTIQRTQQEDSAVYLCASSSNSGANVLTFGAGSRLTVL.

This clone was found a few times. The V call is TRBV7-2, the J call TRBJ1-2; D is perhaps TRBD1 (6 bases). CDR1 and CDR2 (germline): SGHTA, FQGNSA. The CDR3 loop spans 14 amino acids. V lost 8 bases and J lost 4, with 17 bases in between. The CDR3 DNA reads as TGTGCCAGCTCTCTCCGACGAGGGGGCTATGGCTACACCTTC. Translating gives CASSLRRGGYGYTF.

This chain links TRBV4-2 with TRBJ2-7, with 14 bases matching TRBD2. There are 16 residues in the CDR3. Losses at the gene ends were 1 base for V and 4 bases for J; bases not matched to a gene: 3. Per germline, CDR1 LGHNA and CDR2 YNFKEQ. The CDR3 coding sequence is TGTGCCAGCAGCCAAGCCGGGACTAGCGGGAGATACGAGCAGTACTTC. This encodes CASSQAGTSGRYEQYF.

A single count supports this clone. This rearrangement joins TRBV30 to TRBJ1-5; 8 bases fit TRBD1. CDR3 length equals 13 residues. With V trimmed by 5 bases and J by 7 bases, 7 bases remained unmatched. The germline V gene has CDR1 GTSNPN and CDR2 SVGIG (reference sequence). CDR3 sequence reads: CAWGTGWRQPQHF. The CDR3 DNA reads TGTGCCTGGGGGACAGGTTGGCGGCAGCCCCAGCATTTT.

Of note for this clone: This same CDR3 is encoded by further DNA sequences in the sample. This sequence joins TRBV29-1 and TRBJ2-1, with D uncertain. The CDR3 covers 11 residues. Trimming pared 6 bases from V and 4 bases from J, leaving 7 bases between. Looked up from germline, CDR1 is SQVTM and CDR2 is ANQGSEA. This chain's CDR3 is CSVSSYNEQFF. In DNA form, the CDR3 reads TGCAGCGTGAGCAGTTACAATGAGCAGTTCTTC.

The chain couples TRBV2 to TRBJ1-1; D not certain. Germline V gene sequence: CDR1 SNHLY, CDR2 FYNNEI. V shed 4 bases and J shed 0 bases, with 6 bases lying between them. This CDR3 has 13 residues. In DNA form, the CDR3 reads TGTGCCAGCAGTGGGCAGATGAACACTGAAGCTTTCTTT. Translated: CASSGQMNTEAFF.

The chain links TRBV2 to TRBJ2-2; a weak D match, TRBD2 (6 bases). The CDR3 has 13 residues. Trimming stripped 6 bases from V and 7 bases from J, with 12 bases between. Germline V gives CDR1 SNHLY, CDR2 FYNNEI. This CDR3 is CASSGGTYGELFF. For the CDR3, the DNA is TGTGCCAGCAGCGGAGGGACGTACGGGGAGCTGTTTTTT.

This clone was seen once. The chain carries TRBV4-2 and TRBJ2-6; 10 nucleotides align to TRBD1. J was trimmed by 4 bases and V by 4 bases; bases with no gene match: 7. Germline CDR1 reads LGHNA; CDR2 reads YNFKEQ. The CDR3 covers 17 residues. The CDR3 DNA sequence: TGTGCCAGCAGCCCGGGACAGGGGATGGAGGGGGCCAACGTCCTGACTTTC. Encoded protein: CASSPGQGMEGANVLTF.